This T cell receptor (beta chain) comes out of a study of regulatory T cells in long-lasting Graves disease. For TCR beta, libraries came from iRepertoire HTBI primers and Arm-PCR of CDR3 regions. TCRdb itself ran the multiplex PCR reads through MiXCR, one entry per CDR3 protein. The sample lists some 250,000 distinct CDR3 sequences; around 21% were seen once. A note on this clonotype: A far bigger clonotype differs at one base, so this is likely a read error.

Sample time point: newly diagnosed GD, antithyroid drugs for less than 3 months. Scientists built the TCR library using RNA that was extracted from PBMCs. By American Thyroid Association guidelines, Graves' disease was diagnosed in the cohort. The length of the CDR3 is 13 residues. Per the germline V gene, CDR1 is SGHTA and CDR2 is FQGNSA. This TCR was recovered from a female donor with Graves disease. The sequenced sample was peripheral blood mononuclear cells (PBMCs), obtained at new diagnosis, from a patient treated with antithyroid drugs. The chain couples TRBV7-2 to TRBJ2-1; D may be TRBD2 (5 bases). The better agreement between TRBJ2-5 and the DNA end casts doubt on the J call. The CDR3 loop is CASSLVRDATQYF. The CDR3 DNA is TGTGCCAGCAGCTTAGTGAGGGATGCGACCCAGTACTTC.